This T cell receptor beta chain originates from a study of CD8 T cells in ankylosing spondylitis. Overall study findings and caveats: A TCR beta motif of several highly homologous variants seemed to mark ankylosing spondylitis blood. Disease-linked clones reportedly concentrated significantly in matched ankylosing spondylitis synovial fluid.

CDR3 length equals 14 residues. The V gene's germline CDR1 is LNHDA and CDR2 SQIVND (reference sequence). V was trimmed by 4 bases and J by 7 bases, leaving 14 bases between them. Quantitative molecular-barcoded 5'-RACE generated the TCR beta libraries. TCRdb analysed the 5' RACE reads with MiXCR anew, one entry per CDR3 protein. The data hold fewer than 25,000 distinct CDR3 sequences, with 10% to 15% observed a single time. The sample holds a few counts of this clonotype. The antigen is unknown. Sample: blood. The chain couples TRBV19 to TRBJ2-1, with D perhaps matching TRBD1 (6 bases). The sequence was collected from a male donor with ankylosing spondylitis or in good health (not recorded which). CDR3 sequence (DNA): TGTGCCAGTAGTAGTACAGGGCGGAGGAATGAGCAGTTCTTC. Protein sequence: CASSSTGRRNEQFF.